The clone carrying this TCR beta chain occurred many times. These data come from a study of T cells in Graves' hyperthyroidism and ophthalmopathy. A patient was excluded if there was uncontrolled infection, other autoimmune disease, pregnancy or lactation. Researchers amplified the TCR beta CDR3 regions from RNA transcripts. RT-PCR in the first round (using the HTBI primer set) targeted the TCR CDR3. Via MiXCR, TCRdb re-called the multiplex PCR reads, giving one row per CDR3 protein. The sample holds fewer than 450,000 distinct CDR3 sequences; about 18% are singletons and the top ten take 35% to 50%. The CDR3 has 17 amino acids. Germline CDR1 is SGHRS and CDR2 is YFSETQ. V lost 1 base to trimming and J lost 6 bases; unmatched junction nucleotides: 8.

Sequenced: blood. The sequence came from a man aged 18 to 29 with Graves' ophthalmopathy. The chain combines TRBV5-1 with TRBJ2-1, with 12 bases aligning to TRBD2. In DNA form, the CDR3 reads TGCGCCAGCAGCTTGTCCCTAGCGGGGGGGCCGGCCAATGAGCAGTTCTTC. This codes for CASSLSLAGGPANEQFF.